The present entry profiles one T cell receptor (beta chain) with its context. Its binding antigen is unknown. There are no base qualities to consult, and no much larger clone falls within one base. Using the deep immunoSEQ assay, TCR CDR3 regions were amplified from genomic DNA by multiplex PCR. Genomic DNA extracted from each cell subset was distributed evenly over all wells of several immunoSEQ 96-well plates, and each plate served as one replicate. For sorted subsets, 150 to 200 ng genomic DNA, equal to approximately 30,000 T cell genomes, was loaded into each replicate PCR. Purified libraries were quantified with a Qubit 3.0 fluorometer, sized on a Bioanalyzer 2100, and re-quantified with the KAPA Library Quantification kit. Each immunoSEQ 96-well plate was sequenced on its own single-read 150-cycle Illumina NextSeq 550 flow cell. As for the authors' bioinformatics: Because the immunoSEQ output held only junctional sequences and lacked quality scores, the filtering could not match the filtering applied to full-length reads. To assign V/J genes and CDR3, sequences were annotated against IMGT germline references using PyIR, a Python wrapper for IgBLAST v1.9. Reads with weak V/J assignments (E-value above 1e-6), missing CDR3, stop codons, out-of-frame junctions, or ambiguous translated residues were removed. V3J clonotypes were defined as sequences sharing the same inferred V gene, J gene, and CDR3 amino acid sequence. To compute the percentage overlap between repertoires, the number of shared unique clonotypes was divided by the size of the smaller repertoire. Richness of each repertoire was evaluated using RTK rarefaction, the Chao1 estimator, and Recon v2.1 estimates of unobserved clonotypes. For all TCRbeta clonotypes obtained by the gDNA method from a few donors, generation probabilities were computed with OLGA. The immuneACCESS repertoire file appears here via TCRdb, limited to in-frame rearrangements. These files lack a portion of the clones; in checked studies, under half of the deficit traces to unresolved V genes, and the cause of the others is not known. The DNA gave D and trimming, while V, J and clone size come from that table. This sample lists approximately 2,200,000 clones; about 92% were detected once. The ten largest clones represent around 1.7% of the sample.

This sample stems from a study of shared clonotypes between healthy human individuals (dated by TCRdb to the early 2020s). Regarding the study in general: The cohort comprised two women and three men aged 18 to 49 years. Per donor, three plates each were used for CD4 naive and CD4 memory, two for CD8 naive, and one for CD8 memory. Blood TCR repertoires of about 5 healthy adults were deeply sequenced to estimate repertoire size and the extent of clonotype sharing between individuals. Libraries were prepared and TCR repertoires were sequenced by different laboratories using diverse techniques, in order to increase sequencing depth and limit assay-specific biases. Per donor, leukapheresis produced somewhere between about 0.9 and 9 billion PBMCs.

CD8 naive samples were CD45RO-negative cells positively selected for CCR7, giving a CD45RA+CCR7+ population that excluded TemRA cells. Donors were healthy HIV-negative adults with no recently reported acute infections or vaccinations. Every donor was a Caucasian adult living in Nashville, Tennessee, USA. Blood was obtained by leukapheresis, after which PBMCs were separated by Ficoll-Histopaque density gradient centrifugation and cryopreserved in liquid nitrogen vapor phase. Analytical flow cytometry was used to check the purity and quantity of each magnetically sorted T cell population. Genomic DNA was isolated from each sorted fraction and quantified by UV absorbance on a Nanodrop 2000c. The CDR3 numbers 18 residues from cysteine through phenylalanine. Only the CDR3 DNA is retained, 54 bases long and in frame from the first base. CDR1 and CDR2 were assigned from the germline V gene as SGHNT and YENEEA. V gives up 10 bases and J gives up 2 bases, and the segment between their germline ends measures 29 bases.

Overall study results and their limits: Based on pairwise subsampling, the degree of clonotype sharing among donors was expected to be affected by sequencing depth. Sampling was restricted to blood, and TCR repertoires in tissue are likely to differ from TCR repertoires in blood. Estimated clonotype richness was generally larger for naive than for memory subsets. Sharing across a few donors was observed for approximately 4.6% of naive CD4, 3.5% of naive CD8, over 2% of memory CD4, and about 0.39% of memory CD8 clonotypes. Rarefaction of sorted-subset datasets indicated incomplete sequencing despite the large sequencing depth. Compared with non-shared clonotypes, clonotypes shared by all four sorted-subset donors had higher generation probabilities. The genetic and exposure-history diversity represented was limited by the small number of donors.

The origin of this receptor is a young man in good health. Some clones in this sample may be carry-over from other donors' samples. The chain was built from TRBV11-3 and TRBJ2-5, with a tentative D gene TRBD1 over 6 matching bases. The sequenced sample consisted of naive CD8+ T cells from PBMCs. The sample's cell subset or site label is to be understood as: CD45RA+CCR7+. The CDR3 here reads CANLGVSGAGEYQETQYF. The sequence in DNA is TGTGCCAACCTGGGGGTATCAGGGGCCGGGGAGTATCAAGAGACCCAGTACTTC. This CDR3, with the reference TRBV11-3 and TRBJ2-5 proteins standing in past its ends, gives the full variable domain EAGVVQSPRYKIIEKKQPVAFWCNPISGHNTLYWYLQNLGQGPELLIRYENEEAVDDSQLPKDRFSAERLKGVDSTLKIQPAELGDSAVYLCANLGVSGAGEYQETQYFGPGTRLLVL.